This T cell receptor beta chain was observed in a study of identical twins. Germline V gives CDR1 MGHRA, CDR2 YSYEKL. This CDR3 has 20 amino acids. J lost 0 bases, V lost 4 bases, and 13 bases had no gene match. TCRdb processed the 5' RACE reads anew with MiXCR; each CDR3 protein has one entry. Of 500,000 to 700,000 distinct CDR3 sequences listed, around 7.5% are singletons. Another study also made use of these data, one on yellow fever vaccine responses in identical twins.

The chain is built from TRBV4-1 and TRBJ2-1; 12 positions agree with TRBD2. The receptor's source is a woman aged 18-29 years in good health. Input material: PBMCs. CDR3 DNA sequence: TGCGCCAGCAGCCTAGGCCGTCTAGCGGGGGGGCAGAGCTCCTACAATGAGCAGTTCTTC. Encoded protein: CASSLGRLAGGQSSYNEQFF.